This T cell receptor beta chain originates from a study of T cell repertoires in cytomegalovirus infection. For the study at large: CMV infection and matching HLA type were both indicated by public TCR beta signatures.

In TCRdb, the reads were re-called with MiXCR into one record per CDR3 protein. The sample records about 140,000 distinct CDR3 sequences, roughly 6.5% being singletons. The germline V gene has CDR1 SGHTA and CDR2 FQGNSA. The CDR3 spans 14 residues. V lost 5 bases and J 1 base, leaving 11 bases between the germline ends. This clonotype was seen repeatedly, ten times or more. The chain employs TRBV7-2 and TRBJ1-1; perhaps TRBD1 as D (5 bases). Sequencing was done on a sample of PBMCs. The source of this sequence is a human donor in good health (CMV status not recorded). Some clones in this sample may be carry-over from other donors' samples. CDR3 nucleotide sequence: TGTGCCAGCAGCCCTATAACAGGGAACACTGAAGCTTTCTTT. Translation: CASSPITGNTEAFF.